This TCR beta chain was captured in a study of PD-L1 blockade in urothelial cancer. Overall study findings and caveats: Patients with below-median pretreatment blood clonality survived longer.

TCRdb's table, derived via immunoSEQ multiplex PCR, lists solely in-frame clones and lacks some. The sample carries some 52,000 clones, 77% recorded once. In the case of this clone: Its antigen is still unknown.

V lost 5 bases, J lost 1 base, and 6 bases lay in between. The CDR3 covers 14 residues. The germline CDR1 and CDR2 sequences are SNHLY and FYNNEI. This sequence originates from a man between 65 and 85 years old with urothelial cancer. Sample: PBMCs, taken around atezolizumab (anti-PD-L1) treatment. V and J are TRBV2 and TRBJ2-6; weak D call: TRBD1 (5 bases). The CDR3 DNA is TGTGCCAGCAGTTACAGGTCTGGGGCCAACGTCCTGACTTTC. Its translation is CASSYRSGANVLTF.